This T cell receptor (beta chain) derives from a study of cytomegalovirus exposure and HLA in healthy donors. 13 Jbeta primers and 60 Vbeta primers were used for the PCR. Assay used: immunoSEQ multiplex PCR; TCRdb lists only in-frame clones, some missing. This sample yields under 200,000 clones, of which 60% to 80% are seen a single time; roughly 2.9% belongs to the top ten. Study-level results: Available immune exposure information covered CMV serostatus only. In a later analysis, specific HLA alleles were associated with some 16,000 TCR beta sequences at a 0.05 false discovery rate. Previous analysis showed most TCR beta V segments were productive about 87% or about 30% of the time.

Trimming took off 6 bases at V and 1 base at J, with 9 bases between the two ends. There are 13 residues in the CDR3. CDR1 and CDR2 (germline): SQVTM, ANQGSEA. Healthy donors of bone marrow made up the group. Concerning this clone itself: The antigen remains unidentified.

The chain combines TRBV29-1 with TRBJ1-4; tentative D call: TRBD1 (6 bases). The TCR was taken from a man aged 40-50 years in good health and CMV-seronegative. The sequencing input was PBMCs. The DNA of the CDR3 is TGCAGCGTCGTAGGGGGAACTAATGAAAAACTGTTTTTT. This sequence encodes CSVVGGTNEKLFF.